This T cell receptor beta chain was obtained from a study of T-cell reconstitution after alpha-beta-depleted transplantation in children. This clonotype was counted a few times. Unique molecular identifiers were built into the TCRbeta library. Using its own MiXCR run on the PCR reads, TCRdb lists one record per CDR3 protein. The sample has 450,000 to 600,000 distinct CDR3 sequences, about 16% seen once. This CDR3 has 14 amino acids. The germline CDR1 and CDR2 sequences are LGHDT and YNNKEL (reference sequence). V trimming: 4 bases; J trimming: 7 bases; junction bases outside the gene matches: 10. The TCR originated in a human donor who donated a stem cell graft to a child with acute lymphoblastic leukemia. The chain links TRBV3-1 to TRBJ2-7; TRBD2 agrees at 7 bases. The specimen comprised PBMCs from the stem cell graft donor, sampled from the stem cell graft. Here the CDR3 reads CASSLMGTTEEQYF. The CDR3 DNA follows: TGTGCCAGCAGCCTGATGGGGACTACTGAGGAGCAGTACTTC.